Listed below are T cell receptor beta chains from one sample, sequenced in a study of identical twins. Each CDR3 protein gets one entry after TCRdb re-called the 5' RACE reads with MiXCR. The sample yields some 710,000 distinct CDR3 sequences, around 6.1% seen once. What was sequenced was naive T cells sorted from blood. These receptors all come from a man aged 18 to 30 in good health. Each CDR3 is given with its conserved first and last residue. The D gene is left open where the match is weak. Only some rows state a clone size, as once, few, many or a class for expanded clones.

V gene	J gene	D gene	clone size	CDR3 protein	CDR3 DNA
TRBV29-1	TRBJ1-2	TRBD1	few	CSVEGDRGRFLDGYTF	TGCAGCGTTGAGGGGGACAGGGGGCGTTTTTTAGATGGCTACACCTTC
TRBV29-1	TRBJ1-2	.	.	CSVEEARVGLFGYTF	TGCAGCGTTGAAGAGGCTCGGGTAGGGCTTTTTGGCTACACCTTC
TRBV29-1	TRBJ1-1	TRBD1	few	CSVGQVMNTEAFF	TGCAGCGTAGGACAGGTGATGAACACTGAAGCTTTCTTT
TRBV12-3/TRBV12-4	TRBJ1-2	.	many	CASRGINYGYTF	TGTGCCAGCAGAGGGATTAACTATGGCTACACCTTC
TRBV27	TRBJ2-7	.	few	CASRPGPGDEQYF	TGTGCCAGCAGGCCGGGACCGGGGGACGAGCAGTACTTC
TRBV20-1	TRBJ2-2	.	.	CSARIGAGELFF	TGCAGTGCTAGAATTGGGGCCGGGGAGCTGTTTTTT
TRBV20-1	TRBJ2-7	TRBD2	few	CSAGGLAGPYEQYF	TGCAGTGCAGGCGGACTAGCGGGACCCTACGAGCAGTACTTC
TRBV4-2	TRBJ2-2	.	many	CASSQQGNKFTGELFF	TGTGCCAGCAGCCAACAGGGAAATAAGTTCACCGGGGAGCTGTTTTTT
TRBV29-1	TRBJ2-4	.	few	CSVKRVGRDIQYF	TGCAGCGTTAAACGGGTTGGAAGGGACATTCAGTACTTC
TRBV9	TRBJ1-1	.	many	CASSVGFGRGEAFF	TGTGCCAGCAGCGTAGGTTTCGGCCGCGGTGAAGCTTTCTTT
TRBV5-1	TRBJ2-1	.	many	CASSYGDSYNEQFF	TGCGCCAGCAGCTACGGAGATTCCTACAATGAGCAGTTCTTC
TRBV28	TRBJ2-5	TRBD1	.	CASSSRRQGAQTQYF	TGTGCCAGCAGTTCCAGAAGACAGGGTGCGCAGACCCAGTACTTC
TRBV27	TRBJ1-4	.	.	CASSHVGWGDEKLFF	TGTGCCAGCAGTCACGTAGGGTGGGGAGATGAAAAACTGTTTTTT
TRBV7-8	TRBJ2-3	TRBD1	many	CASSRDSHRVMDTQYF	TGTGCCAGCAGCAGGGACAGTCATAGGGTTATGGATACGCAGTATTTT
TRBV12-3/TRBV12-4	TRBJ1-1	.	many	CASSLKGGAGSEAFF	TGTGCCAGCAGTCTAAAGGGGGGCGCGGGGTCTGAAGCTTTCTTT
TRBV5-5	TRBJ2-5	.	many	CASSPEVSVQETQYF	TGTGCCAGCAGCCCGGAGGTTAGCGTGCAAGAGACCCAGTACTTC
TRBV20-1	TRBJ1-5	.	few	CSASWRGLGNQPQHF	TGCAGTGCTAGCTGGAGGGGTTTGGGCAATCAGCCCCAGCATTTT
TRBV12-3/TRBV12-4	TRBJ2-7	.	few	CASSTGTVVNEQYF	TGTGCCAGCAGTACCGGGACCGTCGTGAACGAGCAGTACTTC
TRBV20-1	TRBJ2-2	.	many	CSASPSQDTGELFF	TGCAGTGCTAGCCCTTCCCAGGACACCGGGGAGCTGTTTTTT
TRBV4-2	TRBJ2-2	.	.	CASSPAAENTGELFF	TGTGCCAGCAGCCCGGCCGCGGAGAACACCGGGGAGCTGTTTTTT
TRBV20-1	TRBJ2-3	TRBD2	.	CSASVGTSGSTDTQYF	TGCAGTGCCTCGGTCGGGACTAGCGGGAGTACAGATACGCAGTATTTT
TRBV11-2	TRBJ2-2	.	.	CASNFIQGGGELFF	TGTGCCAGCAACTTCATTCAGGGAGGCGGGGAGCTGTTTTTT